The rows below give T cell receptor beta chains drawn from one sample of a study of regulatory T cells in long-lasting Graves disease. TCRdb re-analysed the multiplex PCR reads in MiXCR, keeping a single row per CDR3 protein. The sample carries about 400,000 distinct CDR3 sequences, 15% recorded once. The data were also submitted as part of a second study, on T cells in Graves' hyperthyroidism and ophthalmopathy.

The material was peripheral blood mononuclear cells (PBMCs), obtained at new diagnosis, from a patient treated with antithyroid drugs. The receptors were gathered from a woman between 35 and 50 years old with Graves disease. The CDR3 runs from the conserved cysteine through the conserved F or W.

TRBV7-9	CASSPSGVEQYF
TRBV11-2	CASSVRGWTGIPDTQYF
TRBV7-2	CASSLAWQGSYEQYF
TRBV28	CASSLGSPYGYTF
TRBV20-1	CSAQDGNQPQHF
TRBV27	CASASGGPYGYTF
TRBV2	CASSAYNEQFF
TRBV20-1	CSANRTDRTEQYF
TRBV29-1	CSVLTSSGELSF
TRBV15	CATSRDTGRYNEQFF
TRBV27	CASSPRTGAGYNEQFF
TRBV12-3/TRBV12-4	CASSLLGRFYGYTF
TRBV10-3	CAISEGLAHNEQFF
TRBV24-1	CATSDFPRDSTDTQYF
TRBV20-1	CSARGDGNSPLHF
TRBV7-8	CASSSLVGTQNFMNTEAFF
TRBV27	CASSPTILKWGSYNEQFF
TRBV30	CAWSVSDTEAFF
TRBV5-1	CASNQAGVVDTQYF
TRBV12-3/TRBV12-4	CASSLGPPSSYNEQFF
TRBV6-1	CASSEARTNYGYTF
TRBV24-1	CATSRSSGRADQETQYF
TRBV25-1	CASSEYFPLGQGPNEQFF
TRBV11-2	CASSLRGRTYNEQFF
TRBV4-1	CASSQEGGSGHTIYF
TRBV20-1	CSAYGQGGYGYTF
TRBV7-9	CASSPRTGRGETQYF
TRBV28	CASSSTVDYGYTF
TRBV5-1	CASQIAGGIQETQYF
TRBV11-1	CASSLRSPGDTQYF
TRBV11-1	CASSNGTGAGTQYF
TRBV29-1	CSVEGTGSSYNEQFF
TRBV27	CASSPGQAAEAFF
TRBV5-1	CASSPVVGTEAFF
TRBV6-1	CASSEPGNTEAFF
TRBV5-8	CASSFPFENTEAFF
TRBV12-3/TRBV12-4	CASSLRGLGNQPQHF
TRBV27	CASSKQGIHSREQYF
TRBV28	CASTSGTATRDYEQYF
TRBV12-3/TRBV12-4	CASSLGHSVDTQYF
TRBV7-9	CASSFKTSGANEQFF
TRBV28	CASGTWTSGEATDTQYF
TRBV7-2	CASSLTPVSDTQYF
TRBV28	CASSHRGFPYEQYF
TRBV12-3/TRBV12-4	CASSLTAYEQCF
TRBV20-1	CSARDPGGTKNIQYF
TRBV18	CASSSALKGTDTQYF
TRBV18	CASSPDLSYNSPLHF
TRBV15	CATSRDKGTGANEKLFF
TRBV5-1	CASSSGTVNSPLHF
TRBV5-6	CASSWDRNYGYTF
TRBV19	CASSSGRTNMNTEAFF
TRBV11-2	CASSLTGRGQYNEQFF
TRBV6-2/TRBV6-3	CASSPGTGWTNYGYTF